Below are 8 T cell receptor beta chains sequenced from a single sample in a study of regulatory T cells in long-lasting Graves disease. Researchers made TCR beta libraries by using iRepertoire HTBI primers and running Arm-PCR on CDR3 regions. Each CDR3 protein is one row after TCRdb ran MiXCR on the multiplex PCR reads. The data hold about 620,000 distinct CDR3 sequences, with 16% observed a single time. Time point meaning: newly diagnosed GD, antithyroid drugs for less than 3 months. RNA isolated from PBMCs was used to make the TCR library. The sample also formed part of further work on T cells in Graves' hyperthyroidism and ophthalmopathy.

The starting material was peripheral blood mononuclear cells (PBMCs), obtained at new diagnosis, from a patient treated with antithyroid drugs. These receptors were taken from a woman aged 25 to 39 with Graves disease.

This clonotype has a count of ten or more. The chain couples TRBV11-2 to TRBJ1-1; no clear D. V gave up 2 bases and J gave up 4 bases, with 8 bases separating them. The germline V gene encodes CDR1 SGHAT and CDR2 FQNNGV. The CDR3 totals 13 residues. CDR3 bases: TGTGCCAGCAGCTTAACAACTCTCACTGAAGCTTTCTTT. This gives the protein CASSLTTLTEAFF. Variable domain in full (rest from reference TRBV11-2 and TRBJ1-1): EAGVAQSPRYKIIEKRQSVAFWCNPISGHATLYWYQQILGQGPKLLIQFQNNGVVDDSQLPKDRFSAERLKGVDSTLKIQPAKLEDSAVYLCASSLTTLTEAFFGQGTRLTVV.

This clonotype showed up many times. This sequence joins TRBV29-1 and TRBJ1-1; TRBD1 matches 7 bases. V dropped 7 bases and J dropped 1; count of bases not matched to a gene: 6. CDR3 length: 13 amino acids. Germline V CDR1 and CDR2: SQVTM, ANQGSEA. CDR3 coding DNA: TGCAGCGCAAGGACAGGACCGAACACTGAAGCTTTCTTT. This encodes CSARTGPNTEAFF. Variable domain in full (rest from reference TRBV29-1 and TRBJ1-1): SAVISQKPSRDICQRGTSLTIQCQVDSQVTMMFWYRQQPGQSLTLIATANQGSEATYESGFVIDKFPISRPNLTFSTLTVSNMSPEDSSIYLCSARTGPNTEAFFGQGTRLTVV.

As regards this clonotype: With a far larger clone one base away, a read error is the likely cause. V gene TRBV10-3 combines with J gene TRBJ2-7; 8 bases align to TRBD1. This CDR3 region has 16 residues. CDR1 and CDR2 (germline): ENHRY, SYGVKD. The V segment lost 3 bases and the J segment 7 bases; nucleotides outside the gene matches: 14. CDR3 DNA sequence: TGTGCCATCAGTGATGGTGGACAGGGTCGGAGCAATGAGCAGTACTTC. This codes for CAISDGGQGRSNEQYF.

This clonotype was picked up many times. The chain recombines TRBV7-3 with TRBJ2-7; 11 bases are a match to TRBD2. V was clipped by 4 bases and J by 2 bases; unmatched bases: 4. CDR1 is SGHTA, CDR2 FQGTGA, per germline. The CDR3 consists of 15 residues. Here the CDR3 reads CASSSGLAGPYEQYF. In nucleotides, the CDR3 is TGTGCCAGCAGCTCAGGACTAGCGGGTCCCTACGAGCAGTACTTC.

The chain employs TRBV4-1 and TRBJ2-2, with 12 bases matching TRBD2. The CDR3 is made up of 18 amino acids. CDR1 is MGHRA, CDR2 YSYEKL, per germline. Unmatched junction bases numbered 10, after V lost 4 bases and J lost 4 bases. The CDR3 loop is CASSPSFLAGGPTGELFF. As DNA, the CDR3 is TGCGCCAGCAGCCCGAGCTTTCTAGCGGGAGGGCCCACCGGGGAGCTGTTTTTT.

A note on this clonotype: Just one base apart from a much larger clone, this may be a read error. This chain links TRBV12-3 or TRBV12-4 with TRBJ2-7; D is undetermined. The ends were cut back, 5 bases at V and 2 bases at J, with 10 bases in the middle. The CDR3 has 13 residues. This CDR3 is CASSTSLAYEQYF. The CDR3 coding sequence is TGTGCCAGCAGTACCAGTCTTGCCTACGAGCAGTACTTC.

This chain links TRBV19 with TRBJ2-3, with D uncertain. This CDR3 spans 15 amino acids. The V end was cut by 4 bases, the J end by 0 bases, with 11 bases between. Germline values: CDR1 LNHDA, CDR2 SQIVND (reference sequence). For the CDR3, the DNA is TGTGCCAGTAGTAGGTCCCTTCCTAGCACAGATACGCAGTATTTT. Its protein is CASSRSLPSTDTQYF.

This clonotype has ten or more counts. The CDR3 DNA reads TGTGCCACCAGTATATCCAGAGATACGCAGTATTTT. This encodes CATSISRDTQYF. This chain links TRBV24-1 with TRBJ2-3, with D unclear. Per the germline V gene, CDR1 is KGHDR and CDR2 is SFDVKD. This CDR3 contains 12 residues. V was trimmed by 6 bases and J by 5 bases, leaving 8 bases between them.